This passage covers 29 T cell receptor beta chains from one sample sequenced in a study of T cell responses to AZD1222 COVID-19 vaccine. Generated by immunoSEQ multiplex PCR, the TCRdb table keeps only in-frame clones and is missing some. The data show roughly 98,000 clones, 88% seen once. Here the sequenced sample was peripheral blood, taken 28 days after the second AZD1222 dose. Receptors were obtained from an adult who received the AZD1222 COVID-19 vaccine.

The J gene is TRBJ1-2, the V gene TRBV28; no clear D. CDR1 and CDR2 (germline): MDHEN, SYDVKM. V was clipped by 6 bases and J by 8 bases, with 19 bases between them. The length of the CDR3 is 14 residues. CDR3 amino acids: CASSRRQVDRGYTF. The CDR3 nucleotides are TGTGCCAGCAGCCGTCGGCAGGTTGATAGGGGCTACACCTTC.

This chain uses TRBV7-8 with TRBJ1-1, with D perhaps TRBD1 (5 bases). The V gene's germline CDR1 is SGHVS and CDR2 FQNEAQ. This CDR3 is 16 amino acids long. V lost 5 bases and J 10 bases, leaving 26 bases between the germline ends. CDR3 in amino acids: CASSPARFRAVVGAFF. The CDR3 bases are TGTGCCAGCAGCCCGGCACGGTTCAGGGCCGTAGTGGGAGCTTTCTTT.

This clone showed up just once. The chain joins TRBV7-9 to TRBJ1-2; D may be TRBD1 (6 bases). This CDR3 has 13 amino acids. CDR1 and CDR2 from the germline V gene are SEHNR and FQNEAQ (reference sequence). Trimming removed 1 base at V and 8 bases at J, with 11 bases between. In DNA form, the CDR3 reads TGTGCCAGCAGCTTAGTTTGGGGGCTAGGCTACACCTTC. It encodes CASSLVWGLGYTF.

The chain couples TRBV18 to TRBJ2-7, with 8 bases identical to TRBD1. The germline gives CDR1 KGHSH, CDR2 LQKENI. The V segment lost 1 base and the J segment 3 bases; nucleotides outside the gene matches: 8. This CDR3 region has 16 residues. The CDR3 region has the DNA TGTGCCAGCTCACCACGGGGGGACAGGTCGAGCTACGAGCAGTACTTC. It translates to CASSPRGDRSSYEQYF.

The rearrangement links TRBV4-1 to TRBJ1-1; D possibly corresponds to TRBD1 (6 bases). V shed 6 bases and J shed 1 base, with 12 bases lying between them. CDR1 is MGHRA and CDR2 is YSYEKL in the germline V gene. The CDR3 extends over 14 amino acids. CDR3 nucleotide sequence: TGCGCCAGCAGAGGGACACTTAAGAACACTGAAGCTTTCTTT. Translation gives CASRGTLKNTEAFF.

This clone was counted a single time. The chain's CDR3 is CASSADRGTGELFF. The CDR3 DNA reads TGTGCCAGTAGCGCGGACAGGGGGACCGGGGAGCTGTTTTTT. The V and J genes are TRBV19 and TRBJ2-2, with 10 bases matching TRBD1. The CDR3 sequence is 14 residues long. CDR1 LNHDA and CDR2 SQIVND come from the germline V gene (reference sequence). V lost 6 bases and J lost 5; bases outside the gene matches: 3.

In this sample, this clone turned up once. The genes are TRBV11-2 and TRBJ1-1; D is unresolved. The CDR3 is 14 residues long. The V end was cut by 3 bases, the J end by 0 bases, with 8 bases between. Germline loops: CDR1 SGHAT, CDR2 FQNNGV. CDR3 protein: CASSFGKLNTEAFF. The CDR3 region has the DNA TGTGCCAGCAGCTTCGGCAAATTGAACACTGAAGCTTTCTTT.

The rearrangement joins TRBV11-2 to TRBJ2-7, with D unresolved. The CDR3 covers 17 residues. Trimming pared 2 bases from V and 3 bases from J, leaving 20 bases between. Germline CDR1 reads SGHAT; CDR2 reads FQNNGV. The CDR3 bases are TGTGCCAGCAGCTTAATGTCTCGCCCCCTGTTCTTCTACGAGCAGTACTTC. Amino acids: CASSLMSRPLFFYEQYF.

This clone has a handful of counts. The chain recombines TRBV19 with TRBJ2-3; TRBD2 matches at 11 bases. This CDR3 spans 17 amino acids. Trimming removed 5 bases from V and 4 bases from J; junction bases left unmatched: 11. Germline assignment: CDR1 LNHDA and CDR2 SQIVND (reference sequence). DNA for the CDR3: TGTGCCAGTAGTCTAGGCTCCGGGACTAGCGGAGCAGATACGCAGTATTTT. This sequence encodes CASSLGSGTSGADTQYF. The full variable domain, rest sourced from reference TRBV19 and TRBJ2-3, is DGGITQSPKYLFRKEGQNVTLSCEQNLNHDAMYWYRQDPGQGLRLIYYSQIVNDFQKGDIAEGYSVSREKKESFPLTVTSAQKNPTAFYLCASSLGSGTSGADTQYFGPGTRLTVL.

This chain joins TRBV9 and TRBJ1-3; D is unclear. Germline loops: CDR1 SGDLS, CDR2 YYNGEE. The CDR3 spans 15 residues. Trimming stripped 0 bases from V and 4 bases from J, with 11 bases between. CDR3 DNA: TGTGCCAGCAGCGTAGATGGGTTCGCAGGAAACACCATATATTTT. This translates into CASSVDGFAGNTIYF.

CDR3 sequence reads: CASSLSSGQGNEKLFF. The CDR3 DNA sequence: TGTGCCAGCAGTTTATCGTCGGGACAGGGGAATGAAAAACTGTTTTTT. This rearrangement joins TRBV27 to TRBJ1-4; 10 nucleotides agree with TRBD1. The CDR3 spans 16 residues. The V gene end was trimmed by 0 bases and the J gene end by 5 bases; junction bases not matched to a gene: 3. The germline V gene encodes CDR1 MNHEY and CDR2 SMNVEV (reference sequence). The full variable domain, in which reference TRBV27 and TRBJ1-4 provide the parts outside the CDR3, is EAQVTQNPRYLITVTGKKLTVTCSQNMNHEYMSWYRQDPGLGLRQIYYSMNVEVTDKGDVPEGYKVSRKEKRNFPLILESPSPNQTSLYFCASSLSSGQGNEKLFFGSGTQLSVL.

In DNA form, the CDR3 reads TGTGCCAGTAGTCTTTCGGGGACACAACTCTATGGCTACACCTTC. Its translation: CASSLSGTQLYGYTF. V usage is TRBV19 and J usage is TRBJ1-2, with a weak D call TRBD1 (6 bases). Per germline, CDR1 LNHDA and CDR2 SQIVND (reference sequence). The CDR3 totals 15 residues. V lost 5 bases and J 4 bases, leaving 17 bases between the germline ends.

This chain links TRBV5-1 with TRBJ1-4, with TRBD1 matching 8 bases. Germline CDR1 SGHRS, CDR2 YFSETQ. V shed 0 bases, J shed 7 bases, and the junction held 2 bases outside the gene matches. This CDR3 has 14 amino acids. The CDR3 is CASSLGTGSEKLFF. CDR3 in DNA: TGCGCCAGCAGCTTGGGGACAGGGAGTGAAAAACTGTTTTTT.

This chain joins TRBV19 and TRBJ1-5; no firm D call. The CDR3 is 15 residues long. CDR1 and CDR2 from the germline V gene are LNHDA and SQIVND (reference sequence). V lost 4 bases and J 3 bases, leaving 13 bases between the germline ends. The CDR3 bases are TGTGCCAGTAGTAGCCGGACGGGTACCAATCAGCCCCAGCATTTT. Translation gives CASSSRTGTNQPQHF.

The chain is built from TRBV10-3 and TRBJ1-2; tentatively, D is TRBD1 (6 bases). This CDR3 has 16 residues. V dropped 3 bases and J dropped 0 bases, with 14 bases sitting between them. Germline-derived CDR1 and CDR2 are ENHRY and SYGVKD. CDR3 nucleotide sequence: TGTGCCATCAGTGACCCAAACAGGGAGGCTAACTATGGCTACACCTTC. The encoded protein is CAISDPNREANYGYTF.

This chain links TRBV6-1 with TRBJ1-5; possible D gene TRBD1, 5 bases. The CDR3 consists of 12 residues. Trimming stripped 2 bases from V and 11 bases from J, with 10 bases between. Germline-derived CDR1 and CDR2 are MNHNS and SASEGT. In DNA, the CDR3 is TGTGCCAGCAGTGAACAGGGAGGTGCCCAGCATTTT. Encoded protein: CASSEQGGAQHF.

The V and J genes are TRBV6-1 and TRBJ2-1; D remains unclear. The length of the CDR3 is 15 residues. The germline V gene has CDR1 MNHNS and CDR2 SASEGT. With 2 bases removed from V and 12 bases from J, the gap between germline ends came to 20 bases. The CDR3 DNA reads as TGTGCCAGCAGTGAAATCCTATCCATTTGGGGATGGCAGTTCTTC. This gives the protein CASSEILSIWGWQFF.

This chain links TRBV28 with TRBJ1-3; D ambiguous. Germline lookup yields CDR1 MDHEN and CDR2 SYDVKM. V shed 11 bases and J shed 7 bases, with 18 bases lying between them. This CDR3 is 13 amino acids long. CDR3 in DNA: TGTGCCGTTCGCGGTGGCTCTCGGAACACCATATATTTT. Translating gives CAVRGGSRNTIYF.

The gene calls are TRBV5-5 and TRBJ2-2; the match to TRBD1 covers 7 bases. Germline values: CDR1 SGHKS, CDR2 YYEKEE (reference sequence). The V and J ends lost 5 bases and 6 bases, in that order; junction bases with no gene match: 10. The CDR3 extends over 15 amino acids. The CDR3 loop reads CASRYRDREAGELFF. DNA of the CDR3: TGTGCCAGCAGATATCGGGACAGAGAAGCCGGGGAGCTGTTTTTT. Together with reference TRBV5-5 and TRBJ2-2, the CDR3 gives the full variable domain: DAGVTQSPTHLIKTRGQQVTLRCSPISGHKSVSWYQQVLGQGPQFIFQYYEKEERGRGNFPDRFSARQFPNYSSELNVNALLLGDSALYLCASRYRDREAGELFFGEGSRLTVL.

V gene TRBV2 combines with J gene TRBJ1-2, with TRBD1 as a possible D gene (6 bases). The CDR3 extends over 13 amino acids. V was clipped by 11 bases and J by 8 bases, with 21 bases between them. Germline-derived CDR1 and CDR2 are SNHLY and FYNNEI. CDR3 DNA: TGTGCCTCCCATCCGGGACACCCGGGAGGCTACACCTTC. As protein: CASHPGHPGGYTF. The whole variable domain, filled in from reference TRBV2 and TRBJ1-2, reads EPEVTQTPSHQVTQMGQEVILRCVPISNHLYFYWYRQILGQKVEFLVSFYNNEISEKSEIFDDQFSVERPDGSNFTLKIRSTKLEDSAMYFCASHPGHPGGYTFGSGTRLTVV.

The CDR3 spells CASSPVSYEQYF. The DNA of the CDR3 is TGTGCCAGCAGCCCGGTGTCCTACGAGCAGTACTTC. The chain is built from TRBV7-2 and TRBJ2-7; D unresolved. With 5 bases removed from V and 1 base from J, the gap between germline ends came to 6 bases. CDR3 length: 12 amino acids. Per germline, CDR1 SGHTA and CDR2 FQGNSA.

The chain combines TRBV2 with TRBJ1-2, with a weak D call TRBD1 (6 bases). The V end lost 5 bases, the J end lost 9 bases, and 10 bases lay between the germline ends. The CDR3 is made up of 11 amino acids. Per the germline V gene, CDR1 is SNHLY and CDR2 is FYNNEI. The CDR3 DNA is TGTGCCAGCAGTAGGACAGCTAGCTACACCTTC. It codes for CASSRTASYTF. The complete variable domain, with remaining parts taken from reference TRBV2 and TRBJ1-2, reads EPEVTQTPSHQVTQMGQEVILRCVPISNHLYFYWYRQILGQKVEFLVSFYNNEISEKSEIFDDQFSVERPDGSNFTLKIRSTKLEDSAMYFCASSRTASYTFGSGTRLTVV.

The V call is TRBV5-1, the J call TRBJ1-4, with 8 positions matching TRBD1. V was clipped by 4 bases and J by 11 bases; unmatched bases: 16. Germline assignment: CDR1 SGHRS and CDR2 YFSETQ. CDR3 length: 16 amino acids. CDR3 nucleotides: TGCGCCAGCAGCGGAGCTACGACAGGGGACTTTCGGAAACTGTTTTTT. This gives the protein CASSGATTGDFRKLFF.

The chain links TRBV3-1 (or the pseudogene TRBV3-2) to TRBJ1-5; 12 bases fit TRBD1. This CDR3 spans 15 amino acids. V gave up 4 bases and J gave up 7 bases; unmatched junction bases: 5. Germline assignment: CDR1 LGHDT and CDR2 YNNKEL (reference sequence). CDR3 sequence reads: CASSLGQGAKQPQHF. The CDR3 coding sequence is TGTGCCAGCAGCCTGGGACAGGGGGCGAAGCAGCCCCAGCATTTT.

In regard to this clone: One junction end does not reproduce the germline sequence, and a read error may be involved. The rearrangement links TRBV2 to TRBJ1-4; no definite D call. Germline V gene data show CDR1 as SNHLY and CDR2 as FYNNEI. This CDR3 region has 11 residues. This CDR3 reads CAAAGHTGVGF. The CDR3 DNA reads TGTGCCGCAGCGGGCCATACGGGCGTAGGTTTT.

This clone is a singleton in its sample. The CDR3 region is CASRDGTEAFF. CDR3 sequence (DNA): TGTGCCAGCAGGGATGGCACTGAAGCTTTCTTT. This sequence joins TRBV25-1 and TRBJ1-1, with D hard to call. CDR3 size: 11 residues. Germline V gene sequence: CDR1 MGHDK, CDR2 SYGVNS. The V and J ends lost 6 bases and 4 bases respectively, with 6 bases between them.

The V call is TRBV18, the J call TRBJ2-1; the D call may be TRBD1 or TRBD2 (6 bases each). Germline V gene sequence: CDR1 KGHSH, CDR2 LQKENI. This CDR3 is built from 14 residues. V was cut by 2 bases and J by 6 bases, with 11 bases left in between. This chain's CDR3 is CASSPRGAPNEQFF. CDR3 nucleotides: TGTGCCAGCTCACCAAGGGGGGCCCCCAATGAGCAGTTCTTC.

V usage is TRBV2 and J usage is TRBJ1-5, with D maybe TRBD1 (5 bases). There are 15 residues in the CDR3. Germline CDR1 and CDR2: SNHLY and FYNNEI. Trimming removed 4 bases at V and 2 bases at J, with 12 bases between. The CDR3 protein is CASSGQFAGNQPQHF. As DNA, the CDR3 is TGTGCCAGCAGTGGACAGTTTGCGGGCAATCAGCCCCAGCATTTT.

This clone was recorded once. This chain uses TRBV19 with TRBJ2-3; 9 bases agree with TRBD1. The CDR3 loop spans 15 amino acids. The germline CDR1 and CDR2 sequences are LNHDA and SQIVND (reference sequence). V shed 4 bases, J shed 6 bases, and the junction held 8 bases outside the gene matches. The CDR3: CASSNRQGGSDTQYF. CDR3 nucleotides: TGTGCCAGTAGTAACAGACAGGGGGGCAGCGATACGCAGTATTTT.